This T cell receptor beta chain came from a study of T cell responses to AZD1222 COVID-19 vaccine. The data were produced by immunoSEQ multiplex PCR, yet TCRdb's version contains in-frame clones alone and is incomplete. The sample has roughly 110,000 clones, 90% to 95% seen once. This clone has a handful of counts. The germline V gene has CDR1 GTSNPN and CDR2 SVGIG (reference sequence). The length of the CDR3 is 12 residues. The V end lost 2 bases, the J end lost 3 bases, and 8 bases lay between the germline ends. The chain links TRBV30 to TRBJ2-7, with no clear D. Sequenced here: peripheral blood, sampled 28 days after the second AZD1222 dose. This sequence originates from an adult who received the AZD1222 COVID-19 vaccine. As DNA, the CDR3 is TGTGCCTGGAGTCTCCTGGACTACGAGCAGTACTTC. Translation: CAWSLLDYEQYF.